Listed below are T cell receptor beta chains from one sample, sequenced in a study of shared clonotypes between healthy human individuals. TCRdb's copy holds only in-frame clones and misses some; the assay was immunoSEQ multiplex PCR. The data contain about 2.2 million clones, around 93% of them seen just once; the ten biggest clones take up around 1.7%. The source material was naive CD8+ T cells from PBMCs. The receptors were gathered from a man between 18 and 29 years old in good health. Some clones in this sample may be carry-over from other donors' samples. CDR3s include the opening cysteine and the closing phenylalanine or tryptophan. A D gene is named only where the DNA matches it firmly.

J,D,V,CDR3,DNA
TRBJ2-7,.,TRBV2,CASSPPGEQYF,TGTGCCAGCAGCCCCCCGGGTGAGCAGTACTTC
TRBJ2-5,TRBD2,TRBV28,CASRDREAGGPHETQYF,TGTGCCAGCAGAGACCGGGAGGCGGGAGGGCCCCACGAGACCCAGTACTTC
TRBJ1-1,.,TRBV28,CASTRGGKTEAFF,TGTGCCAGCACCCGGGGGGGGAAGACTGAAGCTTTCTTT
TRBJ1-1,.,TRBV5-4,CASSSSVEAFF,TGTGCCAGCAGCTCCAGCGTGGAAGCTTTCTTT
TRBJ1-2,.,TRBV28,CASSLFGEDLNYGYTF,TGTGCCAGCAGTTTATTCGGGGAGGATCTCAACTATGGCTACACCTTC
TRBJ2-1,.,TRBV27,CASSDQPGTGENEQFF,TGTGCCAGCAGTGACCAACCCGGGACCGGAGAGAATGAGCAGTTCTTC
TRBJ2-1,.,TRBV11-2,CASSLEVVYNEQFF,TGTGCCAGCAGCTTAGAGGTGGTTTACAATGAGCAGTTCTTC
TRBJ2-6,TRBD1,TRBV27,CASSRTGVAGANVLTF,TGTGCCAGCAGTCGGACAGGGGTGGCTGGGGCCAACGTCCTGACTTTC
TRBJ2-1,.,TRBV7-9,CASSLAGLGEQFF,TGTGCCAGCAGCTTAGCGGGCTTAGGGGAGCAGTTCTTC
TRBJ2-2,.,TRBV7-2,CASSQTARGELFF,TGTGCCAGCAGCCAAACCGCTAGGGGGGAGCTGTTTTTT
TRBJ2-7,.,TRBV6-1,CASKPRGQKYEQYF,TGTGCCAGCAAACCCCGGGGGCAGAAATACGAGCAGTACTTC
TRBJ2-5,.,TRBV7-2,CASSLNLGLGTGETQYF,TGTGCCAGCAGCTTAAATTTGGGGTTAGGGACGGGGGAGACCCAGTACTTC
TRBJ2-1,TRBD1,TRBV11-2,CASSLALRQGRYNEQFF,TGTGCCAGCAGCTTAGCTCTCAGACAGGGCAGATACAATGAGCAGTTCTTC
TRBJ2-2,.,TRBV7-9,CASSQPREYTGELFF,TGTGCCAGCAGCCAGCCCCGGGAGTACACCGGGGAGCTGTTTTTT
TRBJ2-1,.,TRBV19,CASSIGVGGYNEQFF,TGTGCCAGTAGTATAGGTGTAGGGGGCTACAATGAGCAGTTCTTC
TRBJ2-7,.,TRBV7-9,CASSPPEARGYEQYF,TGTGCCAGCAGCCCCCCTGAGGCCAGGGGATACGAGCAGTACTTC
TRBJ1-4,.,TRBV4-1,CASSQDPRNHGANEKLFF,TGCGCCAGCAGCCAAGATCCTCGGAACCACGGAGCTAATGAAAAACTGTTTTTT
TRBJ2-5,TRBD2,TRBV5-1,CASSLVDLAGGLIETQYF,TGCGCCAGCAGCTTGGTCGACCTAGCGGGAGGGCTAATAGAGACCCAGTACTTC
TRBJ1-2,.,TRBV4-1,CASSQAYGYTF,TGCGCCAGCAGCCAAGCTTATGGCTACACCTTC
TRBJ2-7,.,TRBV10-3,CAISESNRYEQYF,TGTGCCATCAGTGAGTCGAACCGCTACGAGCAGTACTTC
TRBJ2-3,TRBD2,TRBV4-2,CASSQVLSGRRGPRTDTQYF,TGTGCCAGCAGCCAAGTTCTAAGCGGGAGGAGGGGGCCCCGCACAGATACGCAGTATTTT
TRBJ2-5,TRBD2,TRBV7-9,CASSPTGGSEETQYF,TGTGCCAGCAGCCCAACGGGGGGAAGTGAGGAGACCCAGTACTTC
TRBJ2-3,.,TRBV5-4,CASTEGLGLTADTQYF,TGTGCCAGCACCGAAGGCCTGGGGCTCACCGCAGATACGCAGTATTTT
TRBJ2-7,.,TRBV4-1,CASSLREDYEQYF,TGCGCCAGCAGCCTCCGGGAAGACTACGAGCAGTACTTC
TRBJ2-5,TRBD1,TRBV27,CASSYRDRGRETQYF,TGTGCCAGCAGTTACCGGGACAGGGGGCGAGAGACCCAGTACTTC
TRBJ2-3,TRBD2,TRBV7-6,CASSQLAGYTDTQYF,TGTGCCAGCAGCCAACTAGCGGGCTACACAGATACGCAGTATTTT
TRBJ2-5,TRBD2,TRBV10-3,CAISEPLAGGPGETQYF,TGTGCCATCAGTGAGCCTTTAGCGGGAGGGCCGGGAGAGACCCAGTACTTC
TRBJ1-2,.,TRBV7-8,CASREQGSEVTGYGYTF,TGTGCCAGCAGAGAGCAGGGGTCCGAGGTCACAGGATACGGCTACACCTTC
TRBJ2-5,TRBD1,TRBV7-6,CASSPWTGGVETQYF,TGTGCCAGCAGCCCGTGGACAGGGGGGGTGGAGACCCAGTACTTC
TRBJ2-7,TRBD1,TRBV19,CASSPHDRGYEQYF,TGTGCCAGTAGTCCACACGACAGGGGCTACGAGCAGTACTTC
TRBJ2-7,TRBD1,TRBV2,CASTEARDRVYEQYF,TGTGCCAGCACAGAAGCCCGCGACAGGGTGTACGAGCAGTACTTC